The rows below give T cell receptor beta chains drawn from one sample of a study of lymphopenia after photon versus proton radiotherapy. Only in-frame clones appear in the TCRdb table, and some are missing; sequencing was by immunoSEQ multiplex PCR. The table has approximately 150,000 clones, more than 85% seen once; the top ten hold 4% to 5%. The material was peripheral blood, obtained from a patient treated with photon-based radiotherapy. The receptors shown here come from a man aged 45 to 65 with gastric cancer. Both conserved end residues are part of each CDR3. A D gene is named only where the DNA matches it firmly. Rows give clone size only sometimes, using once, few, many, or a class for an expanded clone.

NA TRBJ1-1 once TRBV28 CASEPDRNTEAFF TGTGCCAGTGAACCGGACAGGAACACTGAAGCTTTCTTT
NA TRBJ1-5 NA TRBV15 CATSRQPSGTSNQPQHF TGTGCCACCAGCAGACAACCCTCCGGCACTAGCAATCAGCCCCAGCATTTT
NA TRBJ1-5 few TRBV27 CASSPWDGPIYQPQHF TGTGCCAGCAGTCCTTGGGACGGCCCAATATATCAGCCCCAGCATTTT
TRBD1 TRBJ1-3 NA TRBV11-2 CASSSTRGDRAGNTIYF TGTGCCAGCAGCTCAACGCGCGGGGACAGGGCCGGAAACACCATATATTTT
TRBD1 TRBJ2-3 NA TRBV7-9 CASSHQRTGGGDTQYF TGTGCCAGCAGCCACCAAAGGACAGGGGGCGGAGATACGCAGTATTTT
NA TRBJ1-1 NA TRBV5-1 CASSPQGTEAFF TGCGCCAGCAGCCCCCAGGGTACTGAAGCTTTCTTT
NA TRBJ2-1 once TRBV29-1 CSAKGDTYSNEQFF TGCAGCGCCAAGGGGGACACTTATAGCAATGAGCAGTTCTTC
NA TRBJ1-5 once TRBV7-2 CASSLERAPNQPQHF TGTGCCAGCAGCTTGGAACGGGCCCCCAATCAGCCCCAGCATTTT
NA TRBJ2-5 NA TRBV19 CASSPGTEETQYF TGTGCCAGTAGCCCCGGGACTGAAGAGACCCAGTACTTC
NA TRBJ1-1 NA TRBV9 CASSARQGNTEAFF TGTGCCAGCAGCGCCAGACAAGGGAACACTGAAGCTTTCTTT
TRBD2 TRBJ2-7 NA TRBV6-6 CASSYSEGLAGEQYF TGTGCCAGCAGTTACTCCGAGGGACTAGCTGGCGAGCAGTACTTC
NA TRBJ2-1 NA TRBV20-1 CSARALGEQFF TGCAGTGCTAGAGCTCTGGGTGAGCAGTTCTTC
NA TRBJ1-2 NA TRBV2 CASSEEQDYGYTF TGTGCCAGCAGTGAAGAACAGGACTATGGCTACACCTTC
NA TRBJ2-2 NA TRBV5-1 CASSPSLGVGELFF TGCGCCAGCAGCCCAAGCTTAGGGGTCGGGGAGCTGTTTTTT
NA TRBJ2-7 NA TRBV7-2 CASSTRGYYEQYF TGTGCCAGCAGCACCCGTGGCTACTACGAGCAGTACTTC
TRBD2 TRBJ2-6 NA TRBV14 CASSLNSGSTGANVLTF TGTGCCAGCAGCCTTAATAGCGGGAGCACTGGGGCCAACGTCCTGACTTTC
NA TRBJ2-2 NA TRBV2 CASSESATNTGELFF TGTGCCAGCAGTGAATCAGCTACGAACACCGGGGAGCTGTTTTTT
NA TRBJ1-3 NA TRBV6-5 CASSSDRTSGNTIYF TGTGCCAGCAGTTCCGACAGAACCTCTGGAAACACCATATATTTT
TRBD1 TRBJ1-2 NA TRBV19 CATRGQGQTNYGYTF TGTGCCACCAGAGGACAGGGGCAAACTAACTATGGCTACACCTTC
NA TRBJ1-2 NA TRBV5-6 CASSAVGTANYGYTF TGTGCCAGCAGCGCCGTTGGGACGGCGAACTATGGCTACACCTTC
TRBD1 TRBJ2-7 NA TRBV6-5 CASSYSWTGEYEQYF TGTGCCAGCAGTTACTCCTGGACAGGGGAGTACGAGCAGTACTTC
TRBD2 TRBJ2-3 NA TRBV12-5 CASGLVRSGTRPLPDTQYF TGTGCTAGTGGTTTGGTACGCAGCGGGACCAGGCCCCTACCAGATACGCAGTATTTT
NA TRBJ2-3 NA TRBV7-9 CASSLDRDQDTQYF TGTGCCAGCAGCTTAGACAGGGATCAAGATACGCAGTATTTT
NA TRBJ2-1 NA TRBV4-2 CASSQDRGRGNEQFF TGTGCCAGCAGCCAAGATAGAGGTCGGGGGAATGAGCAGTTCTTC
TRBD2 TRBJ2-3 NA TRBV13 CASSRGTSGPYRADTQYF TGTGCCAGCAGCCGCGGGACTAGCGGGCCCTACCGCGCGGATACGCAGTATTTT
NA TRBJ2-1 NA TRBV4-1 CASSQDGEGEQFF TGCGCCAGCAGCCAAGATGGGGAAGGTGAGCAGTTCTTC
TRBD1 TRBJ1-1 NA TRBV6-5 CASSYGQGGEAFF TGTGCCAGCAGTTACGGACAGGGGGGCGAAGCTTTCTTT
NA TRBJ1-1 NA TRBV7-8 CASSSGEVGTEAFF TGTGCCAGCAGCTCAGGCGAGGTTGGCACTGAAGCTTTCTTT
NA TRBJ2-7 NA TRBV7-8 CASSRRADEQYF TGTGCCAGCAGCCGCCGGGCAGACGAGCAGTACTTC
TRBD2 TRBJ2-1 NA TRBV9 CASSVMSGTRNEQFF TGTGCCAGCAGCGTCATGAGCGGGACTCGCAATGAGCAGTTCTTC
NA TRBJ1-4 NA TRBV14 CASSLRVGEKLFF TGTGCCAGCAGCCTCCGGGTCGGAGAAAAACTGTTTTTT
NA TRBJ2-7 NA TRBV29-1 CSGDGLLIYEQYF TGCAGCGGTGATGGACTATTAATTTACGAGCAGTACTTC
NA TRBJ2-7 NA TRBV5-6 CASRGWTVRKEQYF TGTGCCAGCAGGGGGTGGACCGTACGTAAAGAGCAGTACTTC